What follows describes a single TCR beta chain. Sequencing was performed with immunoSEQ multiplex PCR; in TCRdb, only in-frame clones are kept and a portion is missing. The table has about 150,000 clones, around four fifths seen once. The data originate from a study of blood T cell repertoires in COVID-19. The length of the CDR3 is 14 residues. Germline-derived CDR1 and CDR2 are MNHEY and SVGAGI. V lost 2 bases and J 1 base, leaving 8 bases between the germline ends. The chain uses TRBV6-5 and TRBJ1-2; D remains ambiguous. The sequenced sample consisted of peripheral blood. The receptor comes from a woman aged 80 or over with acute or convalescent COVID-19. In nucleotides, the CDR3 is TGTGCCAGCAGTTACCGGCAGGTTAACTATGGCTACACCTTC. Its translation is CASSYRQVNYGYTF.